Below are 22 T cell receptor beta chains sequenced from a single sample in a study of T cells in Graves' hyperthyroidism and ophthalmopathy. TCR beta CDR3 sequences were amplified from RNA transcripts. A set of HTBI primers served as the primers for a first-round RT-PCR of the TCR CDR3. TCRdb independently ran MiXCR on the multiplex PCR reads; one entry per CDR3 protein. The data show fewer than 400,000 distinct CDR3 sequences, 25% seen once. The sequencing input was blood. The receptors come from a man aged 50 to 60 with Graves' hyperthyroidism.

V usage is TRBV12-3 or TRBV12-4 and J usage is TRBJ2-5; no clear D. The CDR3 is 12 residues long. Trimming took 8 bases from V and 3 from J, leaving 10 bases between them. The CDR3 protein is CASQSPEETQYF. Written as DNA, the CDR3 is TGTGCCAGCCAAAGTCCCGAAGAGACCCAGTACTTC.

The CDR3: CASSQEPAWSYSPLHF. DNA for the CDR3: TGTGCCAGCAGCCAAGAACCGGCCTGGAGCTATTCACCCCTCCACTTT. The genes are TRBV3-1 and TRBJ1-6, with no clear D. Germline V gives CDR1 LGHDT, CDR2 YNNKEL (reference sequence). Trimming stripped 0 bases from V and 8 bases from J, with 14 bases between. This CDR3 has 16 residues.

The table lists this clonotype with many counts. The rearrangement joins TRBV12-3 or TRBV12-4 to TRBJ2-3, with 8 bases that match TRBD2. The CDR3 contains 18 residues. The V gene end was trimmed by 3 bases and the J gene end by 0 bases; junction bases not matched to a gene: 11. The chain's CDR3 is CASSFRLAKDPSTDTQYF. DNA of the CDR3: TGTGCCAGCAGTTTCAGACTAGCGAAAGACCCAAGCACAGATACGCAGTATTTT.

There are a few counts of this clonotype. The V call is TRBV18, the J call TRBJ2-1; D remains unclear. The V end lost 4 bases, the J end lost 14 bases, and 18 bases lay between the germline ends. This CDR3 is 13 amino acids long. Germline loops: CDR1 KGHSH, CDR2 LQKENI. CDR3 nucleotides: TGTGCCAGCTCACAAGGCTATTCCTTTGGGGAGTTCTTC. Its translation is CASSQGYSFGEFF.

This clonotype was seen a few times. V is TRBV7-3 and J is TRBJ1-2; 8 nucleotides match TRBD1. In germline, CDR1 is SGHTA, CDR2 FQGTGA. This CDR3 comprises 12 residues. Trimming removed 8 bases from V and 7 bases from J; junction bases left unmatched: 6. In DNA form, the CDR3 reads TGTGCCAGCCAAGACAGGGGTTTTGGCTACACCTTC. As protein: CASQDRGFGYTF.

This chain links TRBV7-2 with TRBJ2-1, with a weak D call TRBD2 (6 bases). CDR1 and CDR2 (germline): SGHTA, FQGNSA. The CDR3 is 17 amino acids. V lost 5 bases and J lost 5, with 22 bases in between. CDR3 nucleotides: TGTGCCAGCAGCCCCCTAGGTCGCGGGAAAACCCACAATGAGCAGTTCTTC. This translates into CASSPLGRGKTHNEQFF.

This chain uses TRBV28 with TRBJ1-4; possible D gene TRBD1, 5 bases. The V and J ends lost 3 bases and 4 bases respectively, with 9 bases between them. This CDR3 has 14 residues. CDR1 MDHEN and CDR2 SYDVKM come from the germline V gene. CDR3 amino acids: CASSLGGSNEKLFF. CDR3 nucleotides: TGTGCCAGCAGTTTGGGGGGTAGTAATGAAAAACTGTTTTTT.

The V gene is TRBV9, the J gene TRBJ1-1; D remains unclear. The CDR3 loop spans 15 amino acids. From germline, CDR1 is SGDLS and CDR2 YYNGEE. V was shortened by 4 bases and J by 3 bases, with 16 bases between the two germline ends. Here the CDR3 reads CASSPQSGFHTEAFF. The DNA for the CDR3 is TGTGCCAGCAGCCCCCAAAGTGGATTCCACACTGAAGCTTTCTTT.

This clonotype was found a few times. V gene TRBV19 combines with J gene TRBJ2-1; D may be TRBD2 (6 bases). The CDR3 has 15 residues. V lost 3 bases and J 5 bases, leaving 14 bases between the germline ends. CDR1 and CDR2 from the germline V gene are LNHDA and SQIVND (reference sequence). CDR3 nucleotide sequence: TGTGCCAGTAGTATTGGGGGGACCATCAACAATGAGCAGTTCTTC. Amino acid sequence: CASSIGGTINNEQFF.

The sample holds a few counts of this clonotype. This chain uses TRBV19 with TRBJ1-1; D is perhaps TRBD1 (5 bases). From germline, CDR1 is LNHDA and CDR2 SQIVND (reference sequence). Between the trimmed V and J ends, which lost 6 bases and 3 bases, there was a span of 17 bases. The CDR3 is 15 amino acids. DNA for the CDR3: TGTGCCAGTAGGAGGGCAGGGATGGGGGACACTGAAGCTTTCTTT. Amino acids: CASRRAGMGDTEAFF.

This clonotype was seen a few times. V and J are TRBV6-1 and TRBJ2-3, with 11 bases lining up with TRBD2. The CDR3 is 12 residues long. The germline V gene encodes CDR1 MNHNS and CDR2 SASEGT. Trimming cost V 5 bases and J 14 bases; bases outside gene matches: 6. The CDR3 is CASSPSGRILYF. The DNA for the CDR3 is TGTGCCAGCAGTCCTAGCGGGAGGATCCTGTATTTT.

This clonotype was picked up a small number of times. This may be a read error, as it is one base from a much larger clone. This chain uses TRBV11-2 with TRBJ2-7, with D uncertain. Germline loops: CDR1 SGHAT, CDR2 FQNNGV. The CDR3 is made up of 14 amino acids. The CDR3 loop reads CASSLDRLVYKQYF. CDR3 bases: TGTGCCAGCAGCTTAGATCGGCTAGTCTACAAGCAGTACTTC.

This chain links TRBV3-1 with TRBJ2-4; 7 positions agree with TRBD2. The CDR3 length is 15 residues. Germline V lookup: CDR1 LGHDT, CDR2 YNNKEL (reference sequence). Germline trimming cut 2 bases from V and 6 bases from J; bases unmatched to any gene: 7. The DNA of the CDR3 is TGTGCCAGCAGCCAATCGGCGCAGCGGGGAAACATTCAGTACTTC. Translated: CASSQSAQRGNIQYF.

This clonotype was seen ten or more times. V is TRBV30 and J is TRBJ2-2; D is uncertain. CDR1 GTSNPN and CDR2 SVGIG come from the germline V gene (reference sequence). Trimming pared 4 bases from V and 3 bases from J, leaving 15 bases between. The CDR3 is 15 amino acids. For the CDR3, the DNA is TGTGCCTGGACGTCTGGGCTAGGTGACACCGGGGAGCTGTTTTTT. It codes for CAWTSGLGDTGELFF.

This clonotype appeared many times. The gene calls are TRBV7-6 and TRBJ2-1, with TRBD1 identical over 9 bases. This CDR3 is built from 15 residues. Germline CDR1 is SGHVS and CDR2 is FNYEAQ. Losses at the gene ends were 3 bases for V and 6 bases for J; bases not matched to a gene: 6. In DNA form, the CDR3 reads TGTGCCAGCAGCTTGGAGGACAGGGGTCCCAATGAGCAGTTCTTC. Its translation is CASSLEDRGPNEQFF.

This clonotype was observed many times. The V gene is TRBV7-9, the J gene TRBJ2-3; the D is unclear. The CDR3 consists of 12 residues. From germline, CDR1 is SEHNR and CDR2 FQNEAQ (reference sequence). Between the trimmed V and J ends, which lost 5 bases and 4 bases, there was a span of 7 bases. CDR3 DNA sequence: TGTGCCAGCAGCCCCGCTGCAGATACGCAGTATTTT. Residues: CASSPAADTQYF.

The CDR3 sequence is CASSLTPGRSNEKLFF. In DNA, the CDR3 is TGTGCCAGCAGCCTCACCCCGGGACGGAGTAATGAAAAACTGTTTTTT. V is TRBV16 and J is TRBJ1-4; possibly TRBD1 for D (5 bases). V was cut by 4 bases and J by 4 bases, with 16 bases left in between. The CDR3 runs 16 residues. The germline V gene has CDR1 KGHSY and CDR2 FQNENV.

The table lists this clonotype with many counts. This chain links TRBV11-2 with TRBJ2-7; no definite D call. Trimming removed 2 bases from V and 0 bases from J, with 11 bases in between. Germline CDR1 and CDR2: SGHAT and FQNNGV. This CDR3 region has 15 residues. CDR3 in amino acids: CASSLWETSSYEQYF. For the CDR3, the DNA is TGTGCCAGCAGCTTATGGGAAACTTCCTCCTACGAGCAGTACTTC. The full variable domain, in which reference TRBV11-2 and TRBJ2-7 provide the parts outside the CDR3, is EAGVAQSPRYKIIEKRQSVAFWCNPISGHATLYWYQQILGQGPKLLIQFQNNGVVDDSQLPKDRFSAERLKGVDSTLKIQPAKLEDSAVYLCASSLWETSSYEQYFGPGTRLTVT.

CDR3 protein: CSARELGSPANYGYTF. The CDR3 region has the DNA TGCAGTGCTAGAGAGTTAGGGAGTCCCGCGAACTATGGCTACACCTTC. V and J are TRBV20-1 and TRBJ1-2, with D unclear. The CDR3 contains 16 residues. Trimming took 0 bases from V and 2 from J, leaving 16 bases between them. Germline V CDR1 and CDR2: DFQATT, SNEGSKA (reference sequence).

About this clonotype itself: A read error may produce the germline difference seen at one junction end. The V and J genes are TRBV5-1 and TRBJ2-1; TRBD2 matches 9 bases. This CDR3 region has 16 residues. The germline CDR1 and CDR2 sequences are SGHRS and YFSETQ. CDR3 residues: CASSLEASGKYNEQFF. CDR3 bases: TGTGCCAGCAGCTTAGAGGCTAGCGGGAAATACAATGAGCAGTTCTTC.

This clonotype showed up just a few times. The genes are TRBV12-3 or TRBV12-4 and TRBJ1-5; D is ambiguous. V was cut by 5 bases and J by 3 bases, with 8 bases left in between. CDR3 length: 13 residues. The CDR3 DNA follows: TGTGCCAGCAGTCCTACATCCAATCAGCCCCAGCATTTT. It yields the protein CASSPTSNQPQHF.

In this sample, this clonotype turned up a few times. V is TRBV13 and J is TRBJ2-3, with TRBD2 matching 7 bases. The CDR3 totals 16 residues. Trimming at V came to 3 bases and at J to 0 bases, leaving 6 bases not matched to a gene. Germline V gives CDR1 PRHDT, CDR2 FYEKMQ (reference sequence). The CDR3 DNA is TGTGCCAGCAGCTTCGCGGGAGTGGGGAGCACAGATACGCAGTATTTT. The encoded protein is CASSFAGVGSTDTQYF.